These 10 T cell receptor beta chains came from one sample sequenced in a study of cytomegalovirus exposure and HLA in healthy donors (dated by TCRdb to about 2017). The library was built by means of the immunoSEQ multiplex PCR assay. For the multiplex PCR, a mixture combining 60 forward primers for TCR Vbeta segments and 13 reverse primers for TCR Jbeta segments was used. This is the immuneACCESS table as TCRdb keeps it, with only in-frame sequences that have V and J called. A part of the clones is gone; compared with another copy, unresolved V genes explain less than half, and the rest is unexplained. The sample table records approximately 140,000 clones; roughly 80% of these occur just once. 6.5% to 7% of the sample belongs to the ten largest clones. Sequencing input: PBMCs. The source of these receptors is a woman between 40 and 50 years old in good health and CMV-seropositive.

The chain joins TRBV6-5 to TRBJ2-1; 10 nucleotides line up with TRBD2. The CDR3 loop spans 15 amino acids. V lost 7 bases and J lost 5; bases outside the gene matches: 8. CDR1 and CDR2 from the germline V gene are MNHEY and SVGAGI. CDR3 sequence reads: CASTKAGGLNNEQFF. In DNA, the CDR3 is TGTGCCAGCACCAAAGCGGGGGGGCTGAACAATGAGCAGTTCTTC.

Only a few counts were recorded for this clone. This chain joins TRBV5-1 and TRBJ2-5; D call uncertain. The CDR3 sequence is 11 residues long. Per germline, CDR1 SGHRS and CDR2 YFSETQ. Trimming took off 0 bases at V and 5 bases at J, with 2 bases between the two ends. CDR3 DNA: TGCGCCAGCAGCTTGGCGGAGACCCAGTACTTC. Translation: CASSLAETQYF.

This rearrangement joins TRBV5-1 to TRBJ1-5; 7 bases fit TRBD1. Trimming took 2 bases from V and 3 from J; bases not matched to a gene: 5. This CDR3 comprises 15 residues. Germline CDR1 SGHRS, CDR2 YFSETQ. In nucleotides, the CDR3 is TGCGCCAGCAGCTTCCGGGACAGCTACAATCAGCCCCAGCATTTT. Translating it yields CASSFRDSYNQPQHF.

For the CDR3, the DNA is TGTGCCAGCAGCCAAGATTGGAGGGTCCCCTCTGGAAACACCATATATTTT. Its protein product is CASSQDWRVPSGNTIYF. The rearrangement links TRBV4-2 to TRBJ1-3; no clear D gene. The CDR3 loop spans 17 amino acids. The V gene's germline CDR1 is LGHNA and CDR2 YNFKEQ. V was cut by 0 bases and J by 0 bases, with 12 bases left in between.

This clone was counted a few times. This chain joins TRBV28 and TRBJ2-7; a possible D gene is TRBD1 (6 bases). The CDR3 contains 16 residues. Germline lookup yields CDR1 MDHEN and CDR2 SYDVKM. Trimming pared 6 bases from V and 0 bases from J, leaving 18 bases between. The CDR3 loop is CASRGQGTPSSYEQYF. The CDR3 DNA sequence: TGTGCCAGCAGGGGGCAGGGGACCCCGAGCTCCTACGAGCAGTACTTC.

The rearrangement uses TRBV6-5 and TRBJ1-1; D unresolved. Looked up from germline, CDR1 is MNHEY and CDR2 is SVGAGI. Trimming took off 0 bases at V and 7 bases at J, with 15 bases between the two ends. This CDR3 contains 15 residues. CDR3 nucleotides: TGTGCCAGCAGTTACTCGTACAGTCGGGGAATTGAAGCTTTCTTT. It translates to CASSYSYSRGIEAFF.

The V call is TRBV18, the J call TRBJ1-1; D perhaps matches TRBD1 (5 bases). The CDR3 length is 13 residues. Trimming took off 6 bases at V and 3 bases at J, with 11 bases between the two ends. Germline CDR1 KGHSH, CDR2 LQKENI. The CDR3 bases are TGTGCCAGCTCTACATCCAGGGACACTGAAGCTTTCTTT. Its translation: CASSTSRDTEAFF.

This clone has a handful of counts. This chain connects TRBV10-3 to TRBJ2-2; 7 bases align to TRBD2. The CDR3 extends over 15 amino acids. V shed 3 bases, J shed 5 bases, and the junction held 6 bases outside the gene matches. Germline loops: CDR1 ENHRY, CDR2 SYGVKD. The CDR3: CAISDPLRGTGELFF. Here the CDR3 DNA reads TGTGCCATCAGTGACCCCCTGCGGGGGACCGGGGAGCTGTTTTTT.

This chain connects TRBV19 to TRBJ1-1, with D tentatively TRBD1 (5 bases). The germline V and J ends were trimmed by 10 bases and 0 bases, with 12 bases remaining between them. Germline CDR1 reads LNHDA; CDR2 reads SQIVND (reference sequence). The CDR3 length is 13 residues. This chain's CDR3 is CATKDNMNTEAFF. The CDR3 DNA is TGTGCCACCAAGGACAACATGAACACTGAAGCTTTCTTT.

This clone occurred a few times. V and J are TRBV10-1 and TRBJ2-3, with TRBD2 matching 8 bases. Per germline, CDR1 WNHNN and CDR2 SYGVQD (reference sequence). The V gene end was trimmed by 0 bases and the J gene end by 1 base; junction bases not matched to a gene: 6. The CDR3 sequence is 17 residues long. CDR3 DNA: TGCGCCAGCAGTGAGTCAACTAGCGGAGGACGCACAGATACGCAGTATTTT. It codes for CASSESTSGGRTDTQYF.